These 2 T cell receptor beta chains were all obtained from the same sample, sequenced in a study of T-cell reconstitution after alpha-beta-depleted transplantation in children. TCRbeta library preparation incorporated unique molecular identifiers. TCRdb independently ran MiXCR on the PCR reads; one entry per CDR3 protein. The repertoire consists of about 480,000 distinct CDR3 sequences, with around 12% occurring once and the leading ten covering around 6%. Sequencing was performed on PBMCs from the stem cell graft donor, taken from the stem cell graft. The receptors shown here come from a human donor who donated a stem cell graft to a child with combined immunodeficiency.

V usage is TRBV27 and J usage is TRBJ2-4; 8 bases match TRBD1. The V and J ends lost 5 bases and 8 bases, in that order; junction bases with no gene match: 11. CDR1 and CDR2 (germline): MNHEY, SMNVEV (reference sequence). There are 15 residues in the CDR3. CDR3 loop: CASSPDREGYDIQYF. CDR3 in DNA: TGTGCCAGCAGTCCGGACAGGGAAGGATATGACATTCAGTACTTC.

The chain couples TRBV5-5 to TRBJ1-3, with 8 bases matching TRBD1. J was trimmed by 4 bases and V by 4 bases; bases with no gene match: 10. This CDR3 has 16 amino acids. The germline CDR1 and CDR2 sequences are SGHKS and YYEKEE (reference sequence). CDR3 DNA: TGTGCCAGCAGCCGGGGACAGGCTCTCTTCGGAAACACCATATATTTT. This gives the protein CASSRGQALFGNTIYF. The full variable domain, completed using reference TRBV5-5 and TRBJ1-3, is DAGVTQSPTHLIKTRGQQVTLRCSPISGHKSVSWYQQVLGQGPQFIFQYYEKEERGRGNFPDRFSARQFPNYSSELNVNALLLGDSALYLCASSRGQALFGNTIYFGEGSWLTVV.